This T cell receptor beta chain comes out of a study of shared clonotypes between healthy human individuals. Study-level points and caveats: Larger estimated richness was generally recorded for naive subsets relative to memory subsets. Exclusively blood specimens were collected; tissue repertoires likely differ.

To note about this clone: What it recognizes is unknown.

Here immunoSEQ multiplex PCR was the method, and the copy in TCRdb shows in-frame clones only, minus some. Found here are 900,000 to 1,200,000 clones, around three quarters of them singletons; the top ten hold around 0.61%. The healthy adult donors were HIV-negative and reported no recent acute infections or vaccinations. The investigators split CD4+ cells into a CD45RA+ naive subset and a CD45RA-negative memory subset. This CDR3 has 13 residues. V dropped 3 bases and J dropped 9; count of bases not matched to a gene: 5. Germline lookup yields CDR1 GTSNPN and CDR2 SVGIG (reference sequence). The chain is built from TRBV30 and TRBJ2-1; 10 nucleotides line up with TRBD2. The source of this sequence is a man between 18 and 29 years old in good health. Some clones in this sample may be carry-over from other donors' samples. Sequencing was done on a sample of memory CD4+ T cells from PBMCs. Subset denoted: CD45RA-negative fraction. The CDR3 sequence is CAWRAGGVGEQFF. CDR3 nucleotides: TGTGCCTGGAGAGCGGGAGGGGTCGGTGAGCAGTTCTTC.